This TCR beta chain was sequenced for a study of T cell responses to AZD1222 COVID-19 vaccine. Whole-study results and caveats: Of spike-specific TCRs, nearly half reportedly target regions left unmutated in variants. Seropositive at baseline were only a handful of AZD1222 recipients. Clonal diversity may have been underestimated in mostly white British donors.

This CDR3 region has 15 residues. The V end lost 4 bases, the J end lost 0 bases, and 7 bases lay between the germline ends. Per germline, CDR1 SGHTA and CDR2 FQGTGA. Profiling relied on immunoSEQ multiplex PCR, and the TCRdb table lists in-frame clones only, not all of them. Of about 130,000 clones in the sample, 88% were seen once. As for this clone: Its specificity is not known.

This chain joins TRBV7-3 and TRBJ2-6, with D hard to call. This specimen was peripheral blood, taken on day 0 of AZD1222 vaccination. The source of this sequence is an adult in good health. In DNA, the CDR3 is TGTGCCAGCAGCTCGTGGAGCTCTGGGGCCAACGTCCTGACTTTC. Translated: CASSSWSSGANVLTF.